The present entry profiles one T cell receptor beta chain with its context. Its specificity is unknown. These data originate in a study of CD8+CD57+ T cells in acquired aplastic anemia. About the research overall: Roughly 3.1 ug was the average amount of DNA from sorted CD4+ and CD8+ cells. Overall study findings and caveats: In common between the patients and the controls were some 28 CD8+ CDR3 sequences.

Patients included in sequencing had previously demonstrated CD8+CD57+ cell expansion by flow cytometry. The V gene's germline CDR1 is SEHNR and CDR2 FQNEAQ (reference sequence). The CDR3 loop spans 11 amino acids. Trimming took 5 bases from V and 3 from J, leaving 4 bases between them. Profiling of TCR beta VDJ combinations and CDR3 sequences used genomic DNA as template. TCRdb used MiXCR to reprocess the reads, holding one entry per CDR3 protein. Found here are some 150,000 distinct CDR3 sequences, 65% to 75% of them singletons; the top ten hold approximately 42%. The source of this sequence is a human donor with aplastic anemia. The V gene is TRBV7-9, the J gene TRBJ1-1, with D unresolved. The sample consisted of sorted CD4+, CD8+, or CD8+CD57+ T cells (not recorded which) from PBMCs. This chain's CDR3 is CASSQDTEAFF. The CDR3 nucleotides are TGTGCCAGCAGCCAGGACACTGAAGCTTTCTTT.